This T cell receptor (beta chain) was documented in a study of vaccination effects on CD4 cells after COVID-19. This table comes from immunoSEQ multiplex PCR, and its TCRdb copy is limited to in-frame clones, with some not included. The sample includes approximately 57,000 clones, just under 80% of them seen just once. CDR1 and CDR2 (germline): SNHLY, FYNNEI. This CDR3 contains 15 residues. Losses at the gene ends were 6 bases for V and 6 bases for J; bases not matched to a gene: 10. A word on this clone: Antigen: not known.

The culture ran for 10 days before CD4+ T cells were isolated. Two-dose BNT162b2 or mRNA-1273 vaccination was given to participants. The source material was CD4+ T cells from PBMCs cultured without peptide, sampled after COVID-19 vaccination. This receptor was identified in a human donor who received a COVID-19 vaccine. The chain couples TRBV2 to TRBJ2-1, with 8 bases lining up with TRBD2. CDR3 DNA sequence: TGTGCCAGCAGACTCGCGGGGGGTTCGTCCAATGAGCAGTTCTTC. It specifies CASRLAGGSSNEQFF.